This T cell receptor (beta chain) was identified during a study of molecular identifiers for immune sequencing clone quantification. Sorting selected naive CD8 T cells with a CD8+CD4-CCR7+CD45RA+ phenotype. Both previously described methods and listed TCR primers were employed to make bulk TCR libraries. TCRdb itself ran the PCR reads through MiXCR, one entry per CDR3 protein. Of around 470,000 distinct CDR3 sequences listed, roughly a fifth are singletons. This CDR3 spans 17 amino acids. Germline CDR1 reads MNHNS; CDR2 reads SASEGT. Deletions cut 0 bases from V and 3 bases from J, with 18 bases between.

The V and J genes are TRBV6-1 and TRBJ2-7, with D possibly TRBD1 on 7 matching bases. The sequence came from a human donor in good health. Some libraries in this study had Jurkat cell RNA spiked in. Sequenced material: naive CD8+ T cells from blood, with Jurkat cell RNA spiked in. Subset denoted: FACS-sorted CD8+CD4-CCR7+CD45RA+ naive T cells. CDR3 loop: CASSEALQGQGGYEQYF. The CDR3 coding sequence is TGTGCCAGCAGTGAAGCGCTTCAAGGGCAGGGGGGCTACGAGCAGTACTTC.